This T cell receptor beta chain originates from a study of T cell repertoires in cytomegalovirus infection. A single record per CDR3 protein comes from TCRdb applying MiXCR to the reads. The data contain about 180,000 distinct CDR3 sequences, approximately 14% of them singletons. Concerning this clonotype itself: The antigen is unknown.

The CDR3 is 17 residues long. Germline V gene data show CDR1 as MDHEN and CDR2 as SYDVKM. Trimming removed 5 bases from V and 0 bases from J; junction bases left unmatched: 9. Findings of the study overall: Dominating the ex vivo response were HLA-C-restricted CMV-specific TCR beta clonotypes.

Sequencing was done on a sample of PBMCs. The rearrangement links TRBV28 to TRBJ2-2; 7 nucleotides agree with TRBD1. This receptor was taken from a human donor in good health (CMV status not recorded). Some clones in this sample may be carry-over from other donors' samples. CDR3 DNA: TGTGCCAGCAGTCCCATTTCCGGGACAGCGAACACCGGGGAGCTGTTTTTT. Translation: CASSPISGTANTGELFF.